Listed below are T cell receptor beta chains from one sample, sequenced in a study of control samples from healthy donors and cancer patients. Profiling relied on immunoSEQ multiplex PCR, and the TCRdb table lists in-frame clones only, not all of them. The data hold 150,000 or so clones, with over 85% observed a single time. Sequencing was carried out using blood. The receptors derive from a man younger than 35 in good health. Both conserved end residues are part of each CDR3.

V gene	J gene	CDR3 protein
TRBV5-5	TRBJ1-1	CASSVQVNTEAFF
TRBV7-2	TRBJ2-1	CASSLGLAGGVDEKFF
TRBV27	TRBJ2-3	CASSFRTSGGTDTQYF
TRBV19	TRBJ2-5	CASSIDHQGPGETQYF
TRBV2	TRBJ2-6	CASREFPGQARWANVLTF
TRBV6-6	TRBJ1-2	CASAPRPGDGYTF
TRBV9	TRBJ1-1	CASSSRDSQDTEAFF
TRBV5-1	TRBJ2-7	CASSGTSGAYEQYF
TRBV27	TRBJ1-1	CASSFMAGMNTEAFF
TRBV12-3/TRBV12-4	TRBJ1-5	CASSLGVPQPQHF
TRBV19	TRBJ2-1	CASSIDQLNEQFF
TRBV30	TRBJ1-2	CASRAYGYTF
TRBV5-8	TRBJ1-6	CASSLVLGNSPLHF
TRBV7-6	TRBJ2-1	CASSSRSGQGLNEQFF
TRBV6-5	TRBJ2-1	CASSRRGLNEQFF
TRBV5-4	TRBJ2-7	CASSLGLYEQYF
TRBV5-4	TRBJ2-1	CASGRSGPKSSYNEQFF
TRBV29-1	TRBJ2-3	CSVSRGGTDTQYF
TRBV7-2	TRBJ2-2	CASSSRGTINTGELFF
TRBV19	TRBJ2-7	CASSIGLSTYEQYF
TRBV28	TRBJ2-3	CASHTRDTDTQYF
TRBV12-3/TRBV12-4	TRBJ1-2	CASRGFYGYTF
TRBV10-3	TRBJ2-7	CAISPGQGAYEQYF
TRBV4-1	TRBJ2-7	CASSQEGANYEQYF
TRBV19	TRBJ1-2	CASSPSEETGIGYTF
TRBV6-5	TRBJ2-7	CASSSPGQHSSYEQYF
TRBV5-1	TRBJ1-4	CASSLASTGFYEKLFF
TRBV28	TRBJ2-7	CASRGRQVDYEQYF
TRBV28	TRBJ2-7	CASSLSGTGGYEQYF
TRBV9	TRBJ1-5	CASSVGNSRNQPQHF
TRBV7-9	TRBJ2-3	CASSLVVAGAFTDTQYF
TRBV4-3	TRBJ2-7	CASSQARVSYEQYF
TRBV3-1/TRBV3-2	TRBJ2-3	CASSHFSTDTQYF
TRBV10-3	TRBJ1-1	CAIGGTVNTEAFF
TRBV27	TRBJ1-1	CASSLWANTEAFF
TRBV6-6	TRBJ2-1	CASNIAGASSYNEQFF
TRBV7-2	TRBJ2-7	CASNPIGGYEQYF
TRBV11-3	TRBJ1-1	CASSSDPGGTEAFF
TRBV6-2/TRBV6-3	TRBJ2-7	CASSYGLAGIYEQYF
TRBV4-1	TRBJ2-1	CASSQEGVQRGDNEQFF
TRBV27	TRBJ2-1	CASSLRRGSHNEQFF
TRBV6-5	TRBJ2-1	CASSYSGGNNEQFF
TRBV5-1	TRBJ1-3	CASQVGGSGNTIYF
TRBV12-3/TRBV12-4	TRBJ1-5	CASSLGQNQPQHF
TRBV29-1	TRBJ2-5	CSVEVRETQYF
TRBV7-8	TRBJ1-5	CASSRNRGNQPQHF
TRBV4-1	TRBJ2-1	CASSQDFRGWAYNEQFF
TRBV19	TRBJ1-5	CASSERESDNQPQHF
TRBV19	TRBJ1-3	CASIRTALGTGNTIYF